This T cell receptor (beta chain) was documented in a study of shared clonotypes between healthy human individuals. Background on the study: In total, the donors were a couple of women and a few men aged 18 to 49.

CD8 cells classed as naive were CD45RO-negative and positively selected for CCR7, excluding terminally differentiated effector memory CD45RA+ cells. A deep-level run was used for the assay. In the authors' methods: Filtering of immunoSEQ junctional sequences could not match full-length read filtering. Sequencing used immunoSEQ multiplex PCR; TCRdb keeps in-frame clones, though not all of them. V and J calls and clone size follow that table, whereas D and trimming were derived from the DNA. In the table there are roughly 570,000 clones, roughly 98% of which are singletons. The CDR3 is 14 amino acids. The ends lost 6 bases at V and 4 bases at J; junction bases unmatched: 6. CDR1 MNHNS and CDR2 SASEGT come from the germline V gene. This clone showed up just once. What it binds is not known. The study's findings and limits: What naive subsets generally showed was a larger estimated richness than memory subsets showed.

J is TRBJ2-5 and V is TRBV6-1; 9 nucleotides agree with TRBD1. The source material was naive CD8+ T cells sorted from blood. The sequence was obtained from a man aged 25 to 40 in good health. This CDR3 is CASRITGGRETQYF. The CDR3, as DNA: TGTGCCAGCAGGATTACAGGGGGCCGAGAGACCCAGTACTTC.